This passage covers 3 T cell receptor beta chains from one sample sequenced in a study of graft-versus-host responses after intestinal transplantation. Their specific antigens are unknown. Sequencing was performed with immunoSEQ multiplex PCR; in TCRdb, only in-frame clones are kept and a portion is missing. The table has approximately 94,000 clones, less than 90% seen once; the top ten hold over 0.95%. Sequenced material: unstimulated CD4+ T cells sorted from spleen or lymph node cells, taken before transplant. These receptors were collected from a human donor who was the organ donor for an intestinal transplant.

The chain combines TRBV5-1 with TRBJ1-3; D is possibly TRBD1 (5 bases). The CDR3 runs to 15 residues. V lost 0 bases to trimming and J lost 3 bases, with 10 bases between them. The germline gives CDR1 SGHRS, CDR2 YFSETQ. The DNA for the CDR3 is TGCGCCAGCAGCTTGGGACAGTTAGGTGGAAACACCATATATTTT. Its protein product is CASSLGQLGGNTIYF. The whole variable domain, filled in from reference TRBV5-1 and TRBJ1-3, reads KAGVTQTPRYLIKTRGQQVTLSCSPISGHRSVSWYQQTPGQGLQFLFEYFSETQRNKGNFPGRFSGRQFSNSRSEMNVSTLELGDSALYLCASSLGQLGGNTIYFGEGSWLTVV.

The gene calls are TRBV19 and TRBJ1-5; D possibly corresponds to TRBD1 (5 bases). Germline V CDR1 and CDR2: LNHDA, SQIVND (reference sequence). This CDR3 region has 15 residues. Trimming shortened V by 5 bases and J by 5 bases, and 16 bases separated the two germline ends. The CDR3 sequence is CASSVGRGLYQPQHF. DNA of the CDR3: TGTGCCAGTAGTGTGGGACGGGGACTGTATCAGCCCCAGCATTTT.

The chain uses TRBV19 and TRBJ1-2; D is unclear. The germline gives CDR1 LNHDA, CDR2 SQIVND (reference sequence). There are 16 residues in the CDR3. The V and J ends lost 4 bases and 2 bases respectively, with 17 bases between them. The CDR3 DNA sequence: TGTGCCAGTAGTAAGGCCCCAAGCGGGAAAAACTATGGCTACACCTTC. It codes for CASSKAPSGKNYGYTF. Together with reference TRBV19 and TRBJ1-2, the CDR3 gives the full variable domain: DGGITQSPKYLFRKEGQNVTLSCEQNLNHDAMYWYRQDPGQGLRLIYYSQIVNDFQKGDIAEGYSVSREKKESFPLTVTSAQKNPTAFYLCASSKAPSGKNYGYTFGSGTRLTVV.